Below, 18 T cell receptor beta chains from the same sample are listed, as sequenced in a study of blood T cell repertoires in COVID-19. Profiling relied on immunoSEQ multiplex PCR, and the TCRdb table lists in-frame clones only, not all of them. The sample records more than 85,000 clones, about 80% being singletons. Sample: peripheral blood. Receptors were obtained from a human donor in a cohort sampled during active COVID-19.

The CDR3 loop reads CASSLWLAGGWWTKNIQYF. CDR3 nucleotides: TGTGCCAGCAGCTTGTGGCTAGCGGGGGGCTGGTGGACCAAAAACATTCAGTACTTC. V gene TRBV5-6 combines with J gene TRBJ2-4, with TRBD2 matching 11 bases. CDR3 size: 19 residues. Per the germline V gene, CDR1 is SGHDT and CDR2 is YYEEEE. The V and J ends lost 1 base and 2 bases, in that order; junction bases with no gene match: 11.

This clone was observed a handful of times. The rearrangement links TRBV7-2 to TRBJ2-7, with 8 bases lining up with TRBD1. The CDR3 loop spans 19 amino acids. In germline, CDR1 is SGHTA, CDR2 FQGNSA. The V gene end was trimmed by 5 bases and the J gene end by 3 bases; junction bases not matched to a gene: 21. CDR3 loop: CASSPRGGQDNPLVYEQYF. DNA for the CDR3: TGTGCCAGCAGCCCAAGAGGGGGACAGGACAATCCCTTGGTCTACGAGCAGTACTTC.

This rearrangement joins TRBV9 to TRBJ1-1; weak D call: TRBD1 (5 bases). Trimming left V 3 bases short and J 0 bases short, with 9 bases between. Germline CDR1 reads SGDLS; CDR2 reads YYNGEE. The CDR3 contains 14 residues. The CDR3 here is CASSGQPVNTEAFF. Written as DNA, the CDR3 is TGTGCCAGCAGCGGACAGCCCGTGAACACTGAAGCTTTCTTT.

Notes on this clone: Within the sample, other DNA sequences also encode this same CDR3. The J gene is TRBJ1-5, the V gene TRBV4-1; 7 nucleotides agree with TRBD1. The germline V gene encodes CDR1 MGHRA and CDR2 YSYEKL. V was clipped by 6 bases and J by 2 bases; unmatched bases: 7. CDR3 length: 15 residues. Here the CDR3 reads CASSPGGFGNQPQHF. The DNA of the CDR3 is TGCGCCAGCAGTCCAGGGGGATTCGGCAATCAGCCCCAGCATTTT.

The gene calls are TRBV3-1 (or the pseudogene TRBV3-2) and TRBJ2-5; 7 bases align to TRBD2. Trimming removed 1 base from V and 4 bases from J; junction bases left unmatched: 6. CDR1 is LGHDT, CDR2 YNNKEL, per germline (reference sequence). This CDR3 is 15 amino acids long. The CDR3 loop is CASSQGGRGTETQYF. As DNA, the CDR3 is TGTGCCAGCAGCCAAGGTGGGAGGGGCACAGAGACCCAGTACTTC.

This chain links TRBV5-4 with TRBJ1-1; TRBD1 matches at 7 bases. J gave up 2 bases and V 4 bases, and 8 bases lay outside the gene matches. Germline CDR1 is SGHNT and CDR2 is YYREEE (reference sequence). There are 15 residues in the CDR3. The CDR3 sequence is CASSRLDRENTEAFF. The CDR3 DNA reads TGTGCCAGCAGCCGACTAGACAGGGAAAACACTGAAGCTTTCTTT.

This rearrangement joins TRBV6-5 to TRBJ1-2; D is possibly TRBD1 (5 bases). The V end was cut by 6 bases, the J end by 5 bases, with 13 bases between. CDR3 length equals 13 residues. Germline loops: CDR1 MNHEY, CDR2 SVGAGI. The CDR3 nucleotides are TGTGCCAGCAGGGGGCAGGGAGGTTATGGCTACACCTTC. Its protein is CASRGQGGYGYTF.

The chain uses TRBV2 and TRBJ1-3, with TRBD1 as a possible D gene (5 bases). V lost 4 bases to trimming and J lost 4 bases, with 11 bases between them. Germline V gene data show CDR1 as SNHLY and CDR2 as FYNNEI. The CDR3 covers 14 residues. The CDR3 DNA follows: TGTGCCAGCAGTGCAAGACAGATCGGAAACACCATATATTTT. The encoded protein is CASSARQIGNTIYF.

V usage is TRBV19 and J usage is TRBJ2-7, with D perhaps matching TRBD1 (6 bases). V lost 3 bases and J 9 bases, leaving 18 bases between the germline ends. This CDR3 contains 14 residues. Germline values: CDR1 LNHDA, CDR2 SQIVND (reference sequence). The CDR3 protein is CASSIQGQGTRQYF. The CDR3 DNA is TGTGCCAGTAGTATCCAGGGACAAGGTACGCGGCAGTACTTC.

The chain joins TRBV5-5 to TRBJ1-1, with D perhaps TRBD1 (5 bases). The CDR3 has 14 residues. CDR1 SGHKS and CDR2 YYEKEE come from the germline V gene (reference sequence). Deletions cut 4 bases from V and 0 bases from J, with 10 bases between. CDR3 sequence reads: CASSELTVNTEAFF. CDR3 nucleotide sequence: TGTGCCAGCAGCGAGCTGACAGTGAACACTGAAGCTTTCTTT.

The chain uses TRBV9 and TRBJ2-5; D possibly corresponds to TRBD2 (6 bases). The CDR3 runs 14 residues. Germline values: CDR1 SGDLS, CDR2 YYNGEE. Trimming took off 1 base at V and 5 bases at J, with 12 bases between the two ends. CDR3 protein: CASSVKGGYETQYF. CDR3 sequence (DNA): TGTGCCAGCAGCGTAAAGGGAGGCTACGAGACCCAGTACTTC.

The chain combines TRBV7-2 with TRBJ2-5; D might be TRBD2 (6 bases). The CDR3 is made up of 19 amino acids. V was trimmed by 1 base and J by 3 bases, leaving 24 bases between them. Germline V gene lookup returns CDR1 SGHTA and CDR2 FQGNSA. The CDR3 loop is CASSLVYGRRAWTEETQYF. The DNA of the CDR3 is TGTGCCAGCAGCTTAGTGTACGGGAGAAGGGCATGGACTGAAGAGACCCAGTACTTC. Drawing the rest from reference TRBV7-2 and TRBJ2-5, the complete variable domain is GAGVSQSPSNKVTEKGKDVELRCDPISGHTALYWYRQSLGQGLEFLIYFQGNSAPDKSGLPSDRFSAERTGGSVSTLTIQRTQQEDSAVYLCASSLVYGRRAWTEETQYFGPGTRLLVL.

This chain uses TRBV11-2 with TRBJ2-1, with 8 bases aligning to TRBD2. V lost 5 bases, J lost 16 bases, and 19 bases stayed unmatched. Per the germline V gene, CDR1 is SGHAT and CDR2 is FQNNGV. There are 15 residues in the CDR3. The CDR3 here is CASSPSHRDPGRGFF. Written as DNA, the CDR3 is TGTGCCAGCAGCCCTAGTCACCGGGACCCCGGGAGGGGCTTCTTC. Full variable domain (outside the CDR3, taken from reference TRBV11-2 and TRBJ2-1): EAGVAQSPRYKIIEKRQSVAFWCNPISGHATLYWYQQILGQGPKLLIQFQNNGVVDDSQLPKDRFSAERLKGVDSTLKIQPAKLEDSAVYLCASSPSHRDPGRGFFGPGTRLTVL.

The DNA for the CDR3 is TGTGCCAGCAGTAAACGAGGACAGGGCCCTGCAACTAATGAAAAACTGTTTTTT. Residues: CASSKRGQGPATNEKLFF. The chain employs TRBV6-4 and TRBJ1-4; 8 bases agree with TRBD1. The CDR3 has 18 amino acids. Trimming took 5 bases from V and 0 from J; bases not matched to a gene: 11. Germline lookup yields CDR1 MRHNA and CDR2 SNTAGT.

The gene calls are TRBV5-6 and TRBJ2-3; TRBD2 aligns across 12 bases. J gave up 6 bases and V 0 bases, and 8 bases lay outside the gene matches. CDR1 and CDR2 from the germline V gene are SGHDT and YYEEEE. The CDR3 is 17 amino acids. The CDR3 spells CASSLVASGGAGDTQYF. CDR3 DNA: TGTGCCAGCAGCTTGGTAGCTAGCGGGGGGGCCGGGGATACGCAGTATTTT.

The V and J genes are TRBV18 and TRBJ2-1; 8 nucleotides agree with TRBD1. Germline trimming cut 4 bases from V and 3 bases from J; bases unmatched to any gene: 8. This CDR3 has 16 residues. CDR1 and CDR2 (germline): KGHSH, LQKENI. As DNA, the CDR3 is TGTGCCAGCTCACTCCCGGACAGGGCCGGCTACAATGAGCAGTTCTTC. Its protein product is CASSLPDRAGYNEQFF.

This clone has just one count. The gene calls are TRBV7-3 and TRBJ1-1, with D maybe TRBD1 (6 bases). V gave up 4 bases and J gave up 3 bases, with 9 bases separating them. The CDR3 is made up of 13 amino acids. Germline-derived CDR1 and CDR2 are SGHTA and FQGTGA. The CDR3 loop reads CASSSGQYTEAFF. For the CDR3, the DNA is TGTGCCAGCAGCTCGGGACAATACACTGAAGCTTTCTTT.

This chain joins TRBV25-1 and TRBJ1-4; the match to TRBD1 covers 9 bases. The junction had 9 bases not matched to a gene; V was cut back by 3 bases and J by 10 bases. This CDR3 spans 15 amino acids. Looked up from germline, CDR1 is MGHDK and CDR2 is SYGVNS. The CDR3 nucleotides are TGTGCCAGCAGTGATTCGACAGGGGGTCCGGGAAAACTGTTTTTT. It codes for CASSDSTGGPGKLFF.